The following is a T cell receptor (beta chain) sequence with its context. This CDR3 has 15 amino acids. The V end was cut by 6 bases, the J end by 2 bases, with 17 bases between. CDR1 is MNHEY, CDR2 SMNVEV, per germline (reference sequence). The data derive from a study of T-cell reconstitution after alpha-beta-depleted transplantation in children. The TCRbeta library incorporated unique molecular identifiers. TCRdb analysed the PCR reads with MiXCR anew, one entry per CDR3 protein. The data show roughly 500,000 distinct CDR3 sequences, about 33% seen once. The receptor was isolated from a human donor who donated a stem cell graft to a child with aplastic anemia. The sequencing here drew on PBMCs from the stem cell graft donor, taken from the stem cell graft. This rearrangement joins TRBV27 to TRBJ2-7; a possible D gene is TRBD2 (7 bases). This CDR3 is CASSAGAGEAYEQYF. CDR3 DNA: TGTGCCAGCAGCGCGGGGGCAGGGGAAGCCTACGAGCAGTACTTC.